The 22 T cell receptor beta chains below were found in one sample sequenced in a study of T-cell memory formation after mild COVID-19 (dated by TCRdb to the early 2020s). The library relied on 5' RACE. Data came from an Illumina NovaSeq 6000. The public reads were reprocessed in TCRdb via fastp at Q25 and MiXCR, keeping in-frame beta chains. Every distinct CDR3 protein forms one entry, paired with its most common genes and DNA. The sample data list about 620,000 distinct CDR3 sequences, and more than 15% of these were observed just once. The top ten constitute 12% of the sample. Sequences were obtained from PBMCs or a T cell subset sorted from them (not recorded which). These TCRs come from an adult woman who had mild COVID-19 (a few samples of this study predate the infection). The sample titles of this study are shuffled in the database, so cell type and time point are left out; the donor was told from shared clones.

This clonotype was detected many times. CDR3 nucleotide sequence: TGCGCCAGCAGCTTGGACAGGCCGAACACTGAAGCTTTCTTT. It encodes CASSLDRPNTEAFF. The genes are TRBV5-1 and TRBJ1-1; D is perhaps TRBD1 (5 bases). This CDR3 spans 14 amino acids. V dropped 0 bases and J dropped 1 base, with 7 bases sitting between them. CDR1 is SGHRS and CDR2 is YFSETQ in the germline V gene.

In its sample, this clonotype was seen a few times. The gene calls are TRBV7-6 and TRBJ2-3; maybe TRBD1 (5 bases). Deletions cut 4 bases from V and 6 bases from J, with 20 bases between. Germline V gives CDR1 SGHVS, CDR2 FNYEAQ. This CDR3 contains 16 residues. The chain's CDR3 is CASSYRQGPSRDTQYF. The CDR3 DNA follows: TGTGCCAGCAGCTACCGCCAGGGCCCGTCTAGGGATACGCAGTATTTT.

This sequence joins TRBV11-1 and TRBJ2-1, with TRBD2 as a possible D gene (5 bases). Trimming took off 5 bases at V and 5 bases at J, with 10 bases between the two ends. From germline, CDR1 is SGHAT and CDR2 FQDESV (reference sequence). This CDR3 contains 13 residues. CDR3 sequence reads: CASSRSGNNEQFF. CDR3 coding DNA: TGTGCCAGCAGCAGATCCGGGAACAATGAGCAGTTCTTC.

This clonotype was detected once. The chain employs TRBV6-2 or TRBV6-3 and TRBJ2-7; D possibly corresponds to TRBD2 (5 bases). V was pared by 6 bases and J by 4 bases, with 10 bases between. The V gene's germline CDR1 is MNHEY and CDR2 SVGEGT. The CDR3 spans 12 residues. In nucleotides, the CDR3 is TGTGCCAGCAGGATGGGCGGGTACGAGCAGTACTTC. Translated, it gives CASRMGGYEQYF.

The V call is TRBV5-1, the J call TRBJ2-2, with a weak D call TRBD1 (6 bases). Germline CDR1 is SGHRS and CDR2 is YFSETQ. Trimming shortened V by 2 bases and J by 4 bases, and 9 bases separated the two germline ends. CDR3 length: 14 amino acids. Written as DNA, the CDR3 is TGCGCCAGCAGCTTCTCAGGGGTCACCGGGGAGCTGTTTTTT. Amino acids: CASSFSGVTGELFF.

This clonotype occurred a few times. The V and J genes are TRBV20-1 and TRBJ2-5; D is undetermined. The length of the CDR3 is 14 residues. The V gene lost 1 base and the J gene lost 4 bases, with 13 bases spanning the gap. Germline loops: CDR1 DFQATT, CDR2 SNEGSKA (reference sequence). Here the CDR3 DNA reads TGCAGTGCTAGAGTCGAAGAACCTGGAGAGACCCAGTACTTC. Its protein is CSARVEEPGETQYF.

This clonotype was seen a handful of times. The CDR3 DNA follows: TGTGCCAGCAGCAACATCTCGGGGGGGATGGACGAGCAGTACTTC. It encodes CASSNISGGMDEQYF. The chain has TRBV21-1 and TRBJ2-7; the table assigns TRBD2, which was not confirmed against the DNA. TRBV21-1 is termed a pseudogene. The CDR3 spans 15 residues.

The rearrangement uses TRBV6-5 and TRBJ2-1; 12 bases are shared with TRBD2. Losses at the gene ends were 5 bases for V and 0 bases for J; bases not matched to a gene: 11. In germline, CDR1 is MNHEY, CDR2 SVGAGI. This CDR3 comprises 19 residues. CDR3 region: CASSTWTSGTEPSYNEQFF. For the CDR3, the DNA is TGTGCCAGCAGTACCTGGACTAGCGGGACGGAACCCTCCTACAATGAGCAGTTCTTC.

This chain connects TRBV12-3 or TRBV12-4 to TRBJ2-3; 8 bases map to TRBD2. The CDR3 loop spans 14 amino acids. The V segment lost 4 bases and the J segment 5 bases; nucleotides outside the gene matches: 5. The CDR3: CASSSLAGRDTQYF. As DNA, the CDR3 is TGTGCCAGCAGTTCCCTAGCGGGTAGAGATACGCAGTATTTT.

This clonotype has a handful of counts. This sequence joins TRBV4-2 and TRBJ2-7; D is perhaps TRBD1 (6 bases). This CDR3 contains 15 residues. The V gene's germline CDR1 is LGHNA and CDR2 YNFKEQ. V dropped 4 bases and J dropped 2 bases, with 15 bases sitting between them. CDR3 region: CASSPDRFSTYEQYF. As DNA, the CDR3 is TGTGCCAGCAGCCCCGACAGGTTTTCGACCTACGAGCAGTACTTC.

In this sample, this clonotype turned up a few times. Written as DNA, the CDR3 is TGTGCCAGCAGCCGGACAGGGGGAATCCTGCAATCCAATGAAAAACTGTTTTTT. This sequence encodes CASSRTGGILQSNEKLFF. The gene calls are TRBV7-2 and TRBJ1-4; 10 bases fit TRBD1. Germline trimming cut 5 bases from V and 5 bases from J; bases unmatched to any gene: 14. CDR1 and CDR2 (germline): SGHTA, FQGNSA. The CDR3 is 18 amino acids.

This clonotype was picked up a small number of times. The rearrangement uses TRBV20-1 and TRBJ2-2; 10 bases fit TRBD1. The V gene end was trimmed by 1 base and the J gene end by 3 bases; junction bases not matched to a gene: 2. This CDR3 region has 15 residues. Germline CDR1 reads DFQATT; CDR2 reads SNEGSKA (reference sequence). CDR3 sequence: CSARGGTGDTGELFF. The DNA of the CDR3 is TGCAGTGCTAGAGGGGGGACAGGGGACACCGGGGAGCTGTTTTTT.

The chain recombines TRBV5-8 with TRBJ1-1, with D unclear. Deletions cut 0 bases from V and 1 base from J, with 10 bases between. The CDR3 is 15 residues long. CDR1 and CDR2 from the germline V gene are SGHTS and YDEGEE. The CDR3 here is CASSLDVRPNTEAFF. The CDR3 DNA is TGTGCCAGCAGCTTGGATGTCAGACCGAACACTGAAGCTTTCTTT.

This clonotype was seen a few times. The chain employs TRBV10-3 and TRBJ2-7; D may correspond to TRBD1 or TRBD2 (6 bases each). CDR3 length: 13 residues. V dropped 2 bases and J dropped 6 bases, with 11 bases sitting between them. The germline V gene encodes CDR1 ENHRY and CDR2 SYGVKD. The CDR3 spells CAISEVGGGEQYF. CDR3 nucleotide sequence: TGTGCCATCAGTGAGGTAGGAGGGGGCGAGCAGTACTTC.

This chain links TRBV11-2 with TRBJ2-1; possible D gene TRBD1, 6 bases. Trimming shortened V by 5 bases and J by 4 bases, and 12 bases separated the two germline ends. The CDR3 contains 14 residues. Germline CDR1 is SGHAT and CDR2 is FQNNGV. The CDR3 loop reads CASSARTVYNEQFF. The DNA of the CDR3 is TGTGCCAGCAGCGCCCGGACAGTGTACAATGAGCAGTTCTTC. Variable domain in full (rest from reference TRBV11-2 and TRBJ2-1): EAGVAQSPRYKIIEKRQSVAFWCNPISGHATLYWYQQILGQGPKLLIQFQNNGVVDDSQLPKDRFSAERLKGVDSTLKIQPAKLEDSAVYLCASSARTVYNEQFFGPGTRLTVL.

The gene calls are TRBV7-3 and TRBJ2-5; D is unresolved. V was clipped by 5 bases and J by 4 bases, with 8 bases between them. Germline CDR1 reads SGHTA; CDR2 reads FQGTGA. This CDR3 has 12 amino acids. CDR3: CASSGITETQYF. For the CDR3, the DNA is TGTGCCAGCAGCGGTATAACAGAGACCCAGTACTTC.

In this sample, this clonotype turned up a few times. J is TRBJ1-1 and V is TRBV20-1; tentative D call: TRBD1 (6 bases). The CDR3 contains 14 residues. CDR1 and CDR2 from the germline V gene are DFQATT and SNEGSKA (reference sequence). Trimming pared 3 bases from V and 0 bases from J, leaving 11 bases between. The CDR3 sequence is CSARDSGMNTEAFF. The CDR3 bases are TGCAGTGCTAGGGACAGTGGGATGAACACTGAAGCTTTCTTT.

In its sample, this clonotype was seen a few times. One end of the junction does not line up with germline, which may come from a read error. This chain links TRBV12-3 or TRBV12-4 with TRBJ2-7; 8 nucleotides align to TRBD2. The CDR3 consists of 14 residues. The CDR3 loop reads CASRLAGSSYEQYF. The CDR3 nucleotides are TGTGCCAGCAGGTTAGCGGGGAGCTCCTACGAGCAGTACTTC.

CDR3 sequence: CAWSSPRSRWNTEAFF. The CDR3 DNA reads as TGTGCCTGGAGTTCCCCCAGGTCGAGATGGAACACTGAAGCTTTCTTT. The chain employs TRBV30 and TRBJ1-1; D not resolved. This CDR3 has 16 residues. CDR1 is GTSNPN and CDR2 is SVGIG in the germline V gene (reference sequence). V lost 2 bases, J lost 1 base, and 17 bases lay in between.

The chain employs TRBV5-1 and TRBJ1-1, with D tentatively TRBD1 (6 bases). Trimming removed 0 bases at V and 0 bases at J, with 15 bases between. This CDR3 is built from 17 residues. Germline CDR1 and CDR2: SGHRS and YFSETQ. DNA of the CDR3: TGCGCCAGCAGCTTGGAGGCGGACAGCTTTATGAACACTGAAGCTTTCTTT. The encoded protein is CASSLEADSFMNTEAFF.

The chain is built from TRBV7-9 and TRBJ2-5; D uncertain. The CDR3 has 15 amino acids. V was pared by 4 bases and J by 4 bases, with 16 bases between. Germline V lookup: CDR1 SEHNR, CDR2 FQNEAQ (reference sequence). CDR3 sequence reads: CASSSLGYPGETQYF. The CDR3 coding sequence is TGTGCCAGCAGCTCCCTTGGGTACCCGGGAGAGACCCAGTACTTC.

This clonotype has a handful of counts. V and J are TRBV3-1 and TRBJ2-7; 7 nucleotides match TRBD2. The CDR3 loop spans 15 amino acids. CDR1 is LGHDT and CDR2 is YNNKEL in the germline V gene (reference sequence). V lost 0 bases and J lost 3; bases outside the gene matches: 5. The CDR3 coding sequence is TGTGCCAGCAGCCAAGAAGAGGCGGGAGACTACGAGCAGTACTTC. It is translated as CASSQEEAGDYEQYF.